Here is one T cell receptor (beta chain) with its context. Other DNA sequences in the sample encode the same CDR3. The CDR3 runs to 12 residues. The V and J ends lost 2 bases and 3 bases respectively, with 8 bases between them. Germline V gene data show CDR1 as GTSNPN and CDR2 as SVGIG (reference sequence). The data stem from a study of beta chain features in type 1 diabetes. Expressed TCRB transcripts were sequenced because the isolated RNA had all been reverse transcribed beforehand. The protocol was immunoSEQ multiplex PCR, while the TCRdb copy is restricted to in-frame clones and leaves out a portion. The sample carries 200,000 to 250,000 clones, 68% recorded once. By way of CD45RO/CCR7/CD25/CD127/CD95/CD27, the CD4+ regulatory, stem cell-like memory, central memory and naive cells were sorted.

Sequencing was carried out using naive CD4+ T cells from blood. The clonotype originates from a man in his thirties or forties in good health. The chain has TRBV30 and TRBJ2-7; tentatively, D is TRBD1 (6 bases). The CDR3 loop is CAWSQQGYEQYF. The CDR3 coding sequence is TGTGCCTGGAGTCAACAGGGCTACGAGCAGTACTTC.